The sequence of this TCR beta chain was determined in a study of blood T cell repertoires in COVID-19. Study at large: From the United States, Italy and Spain came samples of acute and convalescent COVID-19.

Study processing details: Reference gene primer amplification gave nucleated cell count estimates. The method was immunoSEQ multiplex PCR; TCRdb's version includes in-frame clones alone and lacks a portion of them. For V, J and clone size, that table is used; D and trimming come from the DNA. The repertoire consists of roughly 220,000 clones, with nearly 90% occurring once and the leading ten covering around 15%. Germline CDR1 SGHTA, CDR2 FQGNSA. The CDR3 covers 19 residues. The J segment lost 1 base and the V segment lost 1 base, leaving 11 bases of the junction unmatched. Study members were between about 18 and 95 years old and lived in approximately 25 US regions.

The rearrangement links TRBV7-2 to TRBJ2-3, with 10 bases fitting TRBD2. This receptor was taken from a man aged 25 to 40 who had been exposed to COVID-19. The sequenced material came from PBMCs or T cells enriched from blood (not recorded which). The DNA of the CDR3 is TGTGCCAGCAGCTTAGTGGGCAGCGGGGGGGCGATAGGCACAGATACGCAGTATTTT. As protein: CASSLVGSGGAIGTDTQYF.